What follows are 17 T cell receptor beta chains derived from one specimen sequenced in a study of Graves' ophthalmopathy and Graves' hyperthyroidism (dated by TCRdb to the late 2010s). Sequencer: Illumina HiSeq 2000. TCR beta CDR3 regions were amplified from RNA transcripts for repertoire sequencing. HTBI primers and the Qiagen OneStep RT-PCR kit were used in a first-round RT-PCR, which was followed by a second-round multiplex PCR, size selection and purification. TCRdb passed the public sequencing reads through fastp at Q25 and MiXCR, retaining productive beta sequences. Rows merge per CDR3 protein into single entries with the most common DNA and genes. The table for this sample lists over 450,000 distinct CDR3 sequences; 14% of them were counted only once. The ten most abundant clones make up approximately 9.8% of the sample. The specimen sequenced was blood. The receptor set was obtained from a woman younger than 45 with Graves' ophthalmopathy. Donor details come from another sample of the same person, matched by shared clones.

With regard to this clonotype: The conserved closing phenylalanine or tryptophan is absent in this CDR3, likely reflecting a read error. The chain carries TRBV4-1 and TRBJ1-5; D unclear. The CDR3 has 18 residues. Trimming cost V 5 bases and J 1 base, with 21 bases left between them. In germline, CDR1 is MGHRA, CDR2 YSYEKL. For the CDR3, the DNA is TGCGCCAGCAGCGATAACTTTCTTTACGACCGGAGCAATCAGCCCCAGCATTTG. Its protein product is CASSDNFLYDRSNQPQHL.

Only one count was recorded for this clonotype. The V and J genes are TRBV27 and TRBJ2-5; D is perhaps TRBD2 (5 bases). V dropped 5 bases and J dropped 5 bases, with 12 bases sitting between them. The CDR3 loop spans 13 amino acids. Per germline, CDR1 MNHEY and CDR2 SMNVEV (reference sequence). CDR3 coding DNA: TGTGCCAGCAGTAAACGTAGAGGGGAGACCCAGTACTTC. It is translated as CASSKRRGETQYF.

This clonotype has at least ten counts. V usage is TRBV28 and J usage is TRBJ1-5; TRBD1 matches 9 bases. V dropped 6 bases and J dropped 7; count of bases not matched to a gene: 10. CDR3 length equals 15 residues. The germline V gene encodes CDR1 MDHEN and CDR2 SYDVKM. The CDR3 region is CASRIRDREDQPQHF. Here the CDR3 DNA reads TGTGCCAGCAGGATTAGGGACAGGGAGGACCAGCCCCAGCATTTT.

This clonotype has at least ten counts. The genes are TRBV2 and TRBJ2-7; TRBD2 aligns across 12 bases. The J segment lost 2 bases and the V segment lost 5 bases, leaving 7 bases of the junction unmatched. The germline V gene encodes CDR1 SNHLY and CDR2 FYNNEI. This CDR3 spans 16 amino acids. The CDR3 loop is CASSSLAGGVTYEQYF. CDR3 nucleotide sequence: TGTGCCAGCAGTTCACTAGCGGGGGGCGTAACCTACGAGCAGTACTTC.

This clonotype was counted ten times or more. The rearrangement uses TRBV11-3 and TRBJ2-5, with D possibly being TRBD1 (6 bases). V shed 5 bases and J shed 2 bases, with 12 bases lying between them. Germline-derived CDR1 and CDR2 are SGHNT and YENEEA. The CDR3 is 14 residues long. The chain's CDR3 is CASSRRTDQETQYF. Written as DNA, the CDR3 is TGTGCCAGCAGCCGTCGGACAGATCAAGAGACCCAGTACTTC.

This sequence joins TRBV12-3 or TRBV12-4 and TRBJ1-2, with D uncertain. The germline V and J ends were trimmed by 5 bases and 9 bases, with 19 bases remaining between them. The CDR3 is 14 amino acids. The CDR3 region is CASSEMDGLRSYTF. DNA for the CDR3: TGTGCCAGCAGTGAAATGGACGGTTTACGGAGCTACACCTTC.

This clonotype occurred many times. The CDR3 loop reads CASSSPGQTSSGANVLTF. In DNA, the CDR3 is TGTGCCAGCAGTTCGCCGGGACAGACTAGCTCTGGGGCCAACGTCCTGACTTTC. The V and J genes are TRBV28 and TRBJ2-6; D may be TRBD1 (7 bases). The CDR3 extends over 18 amino acids. V lost 4 bases to trimming and J lost 0 bases, with 16 bases between them. Looked up from germline, CDR1 is MDHEN and CDR2 is SYDVKM.

This clonotype was detected ten times or more. The genes are TRBV7-9 and TRBJ2-2; no definite D call. Germline CDR1 and CDR2: SEHNR and FQNEAQ (reference sequence). V lost 5 bases and J lost 1, with 8 bases in between. The CDR3 totals 14 residues. In nucleotides, the CDR3 is TGTGCCAGCAGCCGGAGACAGAACACCGGGGAGCTGTTTTTT. Amino acids: CASSRRQNTGELFF.

This sequence joins TRBV6-2 or TRBV6-3 and TRBJ1-2, with 10 nucleotides matching TRBD1. This CDR3 has 19 residues. Germline V gene data show CDR1 as MNHEY and CDR2 as SVGEGT. The J segment lost 5 bases and the V segment lost 8 bases, leaving 23 bases of the junction unmatched. CDR3 in amino acids: CASATNPGQGPPSWYGYTF. CDR3 coding DNA: TGTGCCAGCGCTACCAATCCGGGACAGGGGCCACCCTCTTGGTATGGCTACACCTTC.

This clonotype showed up just a few times. The rearrangement links TRBV30 to TRBJ2-7; D might be TRBD1 (6 bases). V was clipped by 5 bases and J by 2 bases, with 10 bases between them. The CDR3 contains 12 residues. Germline V gene sequence: CDR1 GTSNPN, CDR2 SVGIG (reference sequence). CDR3 amino acids: CAWDRPTYEQYF. CDR3 DNA: TGTGCCTGGGACAGGCCGACCTACGAGCAGTACTTC.

The genes are TRBV6-9 and TRBJ1-2, with D possibly being TRBD1 (5 bases). The CDR3 runs to 14 residues. Germline CDR1 is MNHGY and CDR2 is SVAAGI. The ends were cut back, 0 bases at V and 4 bases at J, with 9 bases in the middle. CDR3: CASSYSNRGYGYTF. Here the CDR3 DNA reads TGTGCCAGCAGTTATTCGAATAGGGGCTATGGCTACACCTTC.

J is TRBJ2-3 and V is TRBV12-3 or TRBV12-4; TRBD1 is a possible D gene (6 bases). CDR3 size: 13 residues. The V end lost 7 bases, the J end lost 3 bases, and 11 bases lay between the germline ends. In nucleotides, the CDR3 is TGTGCCAGCACCCCCACAGGGACAGATACGCAGTATTTT. Its translation is CASTPTGTDTQYF.

There are many counts of this clonotype. The rearrangement joins TRBV5-1 to TRBJ2-7, with 8 bases identical to TRBD1. Germline assignment: CDR1 SGHRS and CDR2 YFSETQ. There are 14 residues in the CDR3. V lost 5 bases and J lost 2; bases outside the gene matches: 6. The chain's CDR3 is CASRPDRGAYEQYF. CDR3 DNA sequence: TGCGCCAGCAGGCCCGACAGGGGAGCCTACGAGCAGTACTTC.

This clonotype was recorded at least ten times. The junction departs from germline at one end; a sequencing error may be responsible. The chain carries TRBV28 and TRBJ2-7; either TRBD1 or TRBD2 may supply D (7 bases each). Per germline, CDR1 MDHEN and CDR2 SYDVKM. The CDR3 contains 12 residues. CDR3 nucleotide sequence: TGTGCCAGCAGTTTACCGGCAGGGGGGGACACCTTC. This encodes CASSLPAGGDTF.

This clonotype has at least ten counts. The rearrangement links TRBV6-5 to TRBJ2-5; D uncertain. Trimming pared 2 bases from V and 5 bases from J, leaving 6 bases between. This CDR3 is 12 amino acids long. CDR1 and CDR2 from the germline V gene are MNHEY and SVGAGI. This CDR3 is CASSYDWETQYF. The CDR3 DNA is TGTGCCAGCAGTTACGACTGGGAGACCCAGTACTTC.

Ten or more counts support this clonotype. This sequence joins TRBV12-5 and TRBJ1-6; 9 bases are shared with TRBD1. Germline CDR1 is LGHNT and CDR2 is FRNRAP. With 1 base clipped from V and 15 bases from J, the junction kept 13 bases outside the gene matches. The CDR3 runs 16 residues. CDR3 residues: CASGLATGTGPLLLHF. CDR3 in DNA: TGTGCTAGTGGTTTGGCGACCGGGACAGGGCCTCTTCTCCTCCACTTT.

The genes are TRBV5-1 and TRBJ2-2, with 12 nucleotides matching TRBD2. The CDR3 has 16 amino acids. J gave up 10 bases and V 4 bases, and 11 bases lay outside the gene matches. In germline, CDR1 is SGHRS, CDR2 YFSETQ. The CDR3 DNA follows: TGCGCCAGCAGCCCCCAGGGACTAGCGGGCTATACGGAGCTGTTTTTT. It encodes CASSPQGLAGYTELFF.